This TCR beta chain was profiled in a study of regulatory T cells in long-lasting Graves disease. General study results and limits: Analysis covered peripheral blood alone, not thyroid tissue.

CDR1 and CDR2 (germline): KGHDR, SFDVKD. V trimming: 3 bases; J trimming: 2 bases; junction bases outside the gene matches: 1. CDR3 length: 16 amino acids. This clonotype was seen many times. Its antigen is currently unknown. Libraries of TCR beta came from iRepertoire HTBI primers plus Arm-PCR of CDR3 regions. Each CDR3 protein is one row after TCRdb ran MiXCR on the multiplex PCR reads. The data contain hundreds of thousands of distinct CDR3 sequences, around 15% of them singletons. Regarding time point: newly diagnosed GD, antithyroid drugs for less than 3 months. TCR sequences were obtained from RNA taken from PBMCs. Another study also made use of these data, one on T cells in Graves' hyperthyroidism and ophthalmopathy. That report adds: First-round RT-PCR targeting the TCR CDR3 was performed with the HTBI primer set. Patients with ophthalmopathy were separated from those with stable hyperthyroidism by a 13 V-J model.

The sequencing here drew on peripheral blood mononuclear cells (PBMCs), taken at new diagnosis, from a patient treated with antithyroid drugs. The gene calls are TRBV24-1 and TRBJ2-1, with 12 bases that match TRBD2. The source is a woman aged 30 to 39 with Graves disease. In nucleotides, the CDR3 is TGTGCCACCAGTGATCCTAGCGGGAGGGCCTACAATGAGCAGTTCTTC. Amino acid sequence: CATSDPSGRAYNEQFF.